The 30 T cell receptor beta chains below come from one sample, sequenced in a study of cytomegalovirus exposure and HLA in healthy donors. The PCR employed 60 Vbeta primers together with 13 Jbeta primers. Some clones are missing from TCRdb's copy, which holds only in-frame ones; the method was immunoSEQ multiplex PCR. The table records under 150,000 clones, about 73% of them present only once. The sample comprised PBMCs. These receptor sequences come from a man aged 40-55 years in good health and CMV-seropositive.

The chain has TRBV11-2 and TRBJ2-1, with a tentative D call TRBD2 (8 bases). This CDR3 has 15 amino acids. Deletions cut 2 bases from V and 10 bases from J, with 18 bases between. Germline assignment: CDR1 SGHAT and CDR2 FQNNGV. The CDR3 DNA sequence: TGTGCCAGCAGCTTATCCCCGGGAGGGGGCAGCGAGCAGTTCTTC. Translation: CASSLSPGGGSEQFF.

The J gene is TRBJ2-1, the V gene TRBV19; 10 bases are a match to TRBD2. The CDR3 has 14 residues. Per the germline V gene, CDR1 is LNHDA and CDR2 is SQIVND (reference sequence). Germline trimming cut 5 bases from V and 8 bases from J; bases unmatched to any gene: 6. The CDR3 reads CASSSSGRGYEQFF. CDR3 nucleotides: TGTGCCAGTAGTTCTAGCGGGAGAGGCTATGAGCAGTTCTTC.

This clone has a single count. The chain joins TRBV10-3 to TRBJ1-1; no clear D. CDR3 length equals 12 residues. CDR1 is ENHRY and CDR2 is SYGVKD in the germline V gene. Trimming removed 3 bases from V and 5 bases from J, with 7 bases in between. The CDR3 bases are TGTGCCATCAGTGAACTCCGGACTGAAGCTTTCTTT. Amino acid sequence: CAISELRTEAFF.

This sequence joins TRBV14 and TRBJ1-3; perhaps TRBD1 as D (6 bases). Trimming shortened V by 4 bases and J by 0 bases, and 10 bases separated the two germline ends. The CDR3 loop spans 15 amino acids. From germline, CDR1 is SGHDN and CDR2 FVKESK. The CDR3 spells CASSRQGTSGNTIYF. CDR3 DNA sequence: TGTGCCAGCAGCCGGCAGGGGACCTCTGGAAACACCATATATTTT.

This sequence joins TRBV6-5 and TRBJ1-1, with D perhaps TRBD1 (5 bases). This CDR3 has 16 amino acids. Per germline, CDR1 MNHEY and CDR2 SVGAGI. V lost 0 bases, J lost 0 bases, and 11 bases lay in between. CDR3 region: CASSYSSGGVNTEAFF. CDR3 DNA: TGTGCCAGCAGTTACTCGAGTGGGGGGGTGAACACTGAAGCTTTCTTT.

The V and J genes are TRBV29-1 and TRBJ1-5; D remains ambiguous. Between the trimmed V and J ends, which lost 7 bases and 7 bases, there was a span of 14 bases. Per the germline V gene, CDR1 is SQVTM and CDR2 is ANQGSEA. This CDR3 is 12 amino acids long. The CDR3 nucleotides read TGCAGCGCCGTCACGGGGAGCCAGCCCCAGCATTTT. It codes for CSAVTGSQPQHF.

CDR3 residues: CASSIHRLEVYNEQFF. CDR3 nucleotide sequence: TGTGCCAGTAGTATACACAGGTTAGAGGTCTACAATGAGCAGTTCTTC. The V and J genes are TRBV19 and TRBJ2-1, with D maybe TRBD1 (5 bases). Germline lookup yields CDR1 LNHDA and CDR2 SQIVND (reference sequence). This CDR3 has 16 amino acids. The V gene lost 2 bases and the J gene lost 3 bases, with 14 bases spanning the gap. Full variable domain (rest looked up from reference TRBV19 and TRBJ2-1): DGGITQSPKYLFRKEGQNVTLSCEQNLNHDAMYWYRQDPGQGLRLIYYSQIVNDFQKGDIAEGYSVSREKKESFPLTVTSAQKNPTAFYLCASSIHRLEVYNEQFFGPGTRLTVL.

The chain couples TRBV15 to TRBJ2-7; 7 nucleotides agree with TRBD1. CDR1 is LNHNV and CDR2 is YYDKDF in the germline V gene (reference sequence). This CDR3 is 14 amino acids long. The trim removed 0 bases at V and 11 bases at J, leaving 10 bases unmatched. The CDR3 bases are TGTGCCACCAGCAGAGATTCATCAGGGGGTCCCGAGTACTTC. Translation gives CATSRDSSGGPEYF.

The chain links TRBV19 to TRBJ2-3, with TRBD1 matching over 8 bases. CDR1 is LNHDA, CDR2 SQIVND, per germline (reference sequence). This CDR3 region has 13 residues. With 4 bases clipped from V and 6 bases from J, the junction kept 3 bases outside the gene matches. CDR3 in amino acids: CASSRTGLDTQYF. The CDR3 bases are TGTGCCAGTAGTAGGACAGGGTTGGATACGCAGTATTTT. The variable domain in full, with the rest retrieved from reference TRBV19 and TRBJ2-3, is DGGITQSPKYLFRKEGQNVTLSCEQNLNHDAMYWYRQDPGQGLRLIYYSQIVNDFQKGDIAEGYSVSREKKESFPLTVTSAQKNPTAFYLCASSRTGLDTQYFGPGTRLTVL.

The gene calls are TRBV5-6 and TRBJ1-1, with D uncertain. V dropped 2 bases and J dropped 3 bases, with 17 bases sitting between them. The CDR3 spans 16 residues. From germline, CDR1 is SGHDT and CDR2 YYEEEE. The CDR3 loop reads CASSLRVSGRDTEAFF. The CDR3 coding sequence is TGTGCCAGCAGCTTAAGAGTTAGCGGGAGGGACACTGAAGCTTTCTTT.

CDR3 in amino acids: CAWRIVAGGPNEQYF. The CDR3 bases are TGTGCCTGGAGGATTGTAGCGGGAGGGCCCAACGAGCAGTACTTC. The chain links TRBV30 to TRBJ2-7; 11 nucleotides match TRBD2. The V and J ends lost 3 bases and 5 bases, in that order; junction bases with no gene match: 9. The CDR3 has 15 residues. Germline V gene lookup returns CDR1 GTSNPN and CDR2 SVGIG (reference sequence).

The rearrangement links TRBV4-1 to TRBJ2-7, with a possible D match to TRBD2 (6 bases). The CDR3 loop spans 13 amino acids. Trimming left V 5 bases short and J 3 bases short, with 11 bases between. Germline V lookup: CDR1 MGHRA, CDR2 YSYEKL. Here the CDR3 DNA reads TGCGCCAGCAGCTGGGACTTCCGCTACGAGCAGTACTTC. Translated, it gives CASSWDFRYEQYF.

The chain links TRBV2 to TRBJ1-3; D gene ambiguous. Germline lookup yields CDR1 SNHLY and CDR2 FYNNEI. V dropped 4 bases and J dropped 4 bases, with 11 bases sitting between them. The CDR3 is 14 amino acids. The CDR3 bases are TGTGCCAGCAGTGGAGAGATTGCAGGAAACACCATATATTTT. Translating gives CASSGEIAGNTIYF.

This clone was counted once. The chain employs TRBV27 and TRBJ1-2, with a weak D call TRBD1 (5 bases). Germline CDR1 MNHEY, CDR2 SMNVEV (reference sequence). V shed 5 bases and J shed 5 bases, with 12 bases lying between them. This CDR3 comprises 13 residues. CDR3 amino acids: CASSPSGGYGYTF. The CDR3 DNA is TGTGCCAGCAGTCCCTCCGGGGGGTATGGCTACACCTTC.

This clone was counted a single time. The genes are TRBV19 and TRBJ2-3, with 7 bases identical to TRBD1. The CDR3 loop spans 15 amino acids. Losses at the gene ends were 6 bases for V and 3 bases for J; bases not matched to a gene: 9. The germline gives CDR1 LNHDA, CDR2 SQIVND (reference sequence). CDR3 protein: CASSTRQGFTDTQYF. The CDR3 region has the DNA TGTGCCAGTAGCACAAGACAGGGATTTACAGATACGCAGTATTTT.

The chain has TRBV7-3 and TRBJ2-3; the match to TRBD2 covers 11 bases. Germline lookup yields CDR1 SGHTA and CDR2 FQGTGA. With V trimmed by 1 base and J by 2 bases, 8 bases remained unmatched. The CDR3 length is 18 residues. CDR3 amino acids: CASSLNPPTSGNTDTQYF. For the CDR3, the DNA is TGTGCCAGCAGCTTAAACCCCCCGACTAGCGGGAACACAGATACGCAGTATTTT.

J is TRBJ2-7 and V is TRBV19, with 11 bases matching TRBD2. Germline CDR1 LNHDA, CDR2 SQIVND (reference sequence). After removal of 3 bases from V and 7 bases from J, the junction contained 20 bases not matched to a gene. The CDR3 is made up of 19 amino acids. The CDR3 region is CASSMLTSGEVPRREEQYF. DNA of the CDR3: TGTGCCAGTAGTATGCTGACTAGCGGGGAAGTCCCCAGGAGGGAGGAGCAGTACTTC.

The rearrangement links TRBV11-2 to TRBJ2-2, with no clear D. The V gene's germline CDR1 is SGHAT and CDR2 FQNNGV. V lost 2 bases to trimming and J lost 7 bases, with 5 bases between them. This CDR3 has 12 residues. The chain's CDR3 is CASSLIVGELFF. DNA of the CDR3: TGTGCCAGCAGCTTAATCGTCGGGGAGCTGTTTTTT. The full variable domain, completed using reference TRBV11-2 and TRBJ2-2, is EAGVAQSPRYKIIEKRQSVAFWCNPISGHATLYWYQQILGQGPKLLIQFQNNGVVDDSQLPKDRFSAERLKGVDSTLKIQPAKLEDSAVYLCASSLIVGELFFGEGSRLTVL.

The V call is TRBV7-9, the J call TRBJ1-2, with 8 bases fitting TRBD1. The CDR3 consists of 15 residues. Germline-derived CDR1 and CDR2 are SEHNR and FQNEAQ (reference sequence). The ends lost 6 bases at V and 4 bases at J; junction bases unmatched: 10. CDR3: CASRSDRVVGYGYTF. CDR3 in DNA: TGTGCCAGCAGGTCGGACAGGGTTGTAGGCTATGGCTACACCTTC.

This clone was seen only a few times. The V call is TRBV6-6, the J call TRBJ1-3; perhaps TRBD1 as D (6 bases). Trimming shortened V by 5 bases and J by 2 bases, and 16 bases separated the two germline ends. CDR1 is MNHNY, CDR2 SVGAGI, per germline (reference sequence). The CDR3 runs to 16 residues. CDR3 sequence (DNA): TGTGCCAGCAGTCCTTCACAGGGTCTCGCTGGAAACACCATATATTTT. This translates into CASSPSQGLAGNTIYF.

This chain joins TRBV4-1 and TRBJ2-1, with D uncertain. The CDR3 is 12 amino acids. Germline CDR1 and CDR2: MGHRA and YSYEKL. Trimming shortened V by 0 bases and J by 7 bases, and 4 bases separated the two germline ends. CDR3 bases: TGCGCCAGCAGCCAAGATGAGAATGAGCAGTTCTTC. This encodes CASSQDENEQFF.

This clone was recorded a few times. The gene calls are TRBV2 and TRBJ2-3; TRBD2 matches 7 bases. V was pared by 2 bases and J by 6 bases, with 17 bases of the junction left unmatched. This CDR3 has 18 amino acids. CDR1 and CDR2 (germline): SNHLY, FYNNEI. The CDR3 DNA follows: TGTGCCAGCAGTGAACTTTTAACTAGCGTTACTTTAGGGGATACGCAGTATTTT. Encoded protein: CASSELLTSVTLGDTQYF.

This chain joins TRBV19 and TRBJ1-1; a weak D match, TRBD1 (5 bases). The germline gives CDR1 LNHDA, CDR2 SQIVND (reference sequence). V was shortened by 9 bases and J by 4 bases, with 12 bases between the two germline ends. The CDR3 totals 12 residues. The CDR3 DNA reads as TGTGCCAGCAGGGCGGGAATCACTGAAGCTTTCTTT. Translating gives CASRAGITEAFF.

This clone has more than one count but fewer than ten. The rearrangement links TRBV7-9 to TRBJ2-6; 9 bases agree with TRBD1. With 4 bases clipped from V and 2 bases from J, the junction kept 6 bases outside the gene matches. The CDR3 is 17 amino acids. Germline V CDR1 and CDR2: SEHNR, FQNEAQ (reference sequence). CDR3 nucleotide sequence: TGTGCCAGCAGCTGGACGGGACAGGGTGCTGGGGCCAACGTCCTGACTTTC. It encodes CASSWTGQGAGANVLTF.

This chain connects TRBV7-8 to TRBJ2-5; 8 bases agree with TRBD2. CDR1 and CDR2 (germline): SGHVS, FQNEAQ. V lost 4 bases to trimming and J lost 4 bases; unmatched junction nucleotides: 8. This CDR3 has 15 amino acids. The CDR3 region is CASSSGSGSRETQYF. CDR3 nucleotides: TGTGCCAGCAGCTCGGGGAGCGGGAGTAGAGAGACCCAGTACTTC. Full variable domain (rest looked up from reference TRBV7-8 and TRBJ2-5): GAGVSQSPRYKVAKRGQDVALRCDPISGHVSLFWYQQALGQGPEFLTYFQNEAQLDKSGLPSDRFFAERPEGSVSTLKIQRTQQEDSAVYLCASSSGSGSRETQYFGPGTRLLVL.

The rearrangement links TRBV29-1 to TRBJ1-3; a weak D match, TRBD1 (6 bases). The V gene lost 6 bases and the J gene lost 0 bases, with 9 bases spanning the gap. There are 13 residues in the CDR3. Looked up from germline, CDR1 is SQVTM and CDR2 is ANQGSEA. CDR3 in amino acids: CSVEDSSGNTIYF. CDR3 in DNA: TGCAGCGTGGAGGACAGCTCTGGAAACACCATATATTTT.

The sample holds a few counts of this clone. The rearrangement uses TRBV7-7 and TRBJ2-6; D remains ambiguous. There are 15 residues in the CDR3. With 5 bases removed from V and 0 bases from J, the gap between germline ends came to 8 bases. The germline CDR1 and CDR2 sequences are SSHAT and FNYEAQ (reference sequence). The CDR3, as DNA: TGTGCCAGCAGCCCTCTACTCTCTGGGGCCAACGTCCTGACTTTC. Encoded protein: CASSPLLSGANVLTF. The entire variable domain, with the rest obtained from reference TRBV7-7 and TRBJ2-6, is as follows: GAGVSQSPRYKVTKRGQDVTLRCDPISSHATLYWYQQALGQGPEFLTYFNYEAQPDKSGLPSDRFSAERPEGSISTLTIQRTEQRDSAMYRCASSPLLSGANVLTFGAGSRLTVL.

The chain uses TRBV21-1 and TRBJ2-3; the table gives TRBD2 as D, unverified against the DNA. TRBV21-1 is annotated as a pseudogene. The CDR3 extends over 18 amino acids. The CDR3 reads CASSKRNRLAGGTDTQYF. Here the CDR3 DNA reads TGTGCCAGCAGCAAAAGAAACCGGCTAGCGGGAGGCACAGATACGCAGTATTTT.

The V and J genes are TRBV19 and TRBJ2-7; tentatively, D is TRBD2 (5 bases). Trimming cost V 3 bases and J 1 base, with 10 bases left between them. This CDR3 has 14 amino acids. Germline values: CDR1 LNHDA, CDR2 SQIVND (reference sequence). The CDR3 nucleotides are TGTGCCAGTAGTATGCCAGGAGGATCCTACGAGCAGTACTTC. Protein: CASSMPGGSYEQYF.

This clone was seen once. The CDR3 DNA follows: TGTGCCAGCTCAACGCAGGGGGCGCGTGCGTGGGAGCAGTACTTC. It encodes CASSTQGARAWEQYF. This sequence joins TRBV18 and TRBJ2-5, with 8 bases identical to TRBD1. V lost 5 bases to trimming and J lost 11 bases; unmatched junction nucleotides: 16. CDR3 size: 15 residues. Germline-derived CDR1 and CDR2 are KGHSH and LQKENI.